This is a list of T cell receptor beta chains from one sample in a study of blood T cell repertoires in COVID-19. Here immunoSEQ multiplex PCR was the method, and the copy in TCRdb shows in-frame clones only, minus some. The sample contains around 430,000 clones, approximately 88% of which appear only once. Sequencing was carried out using peripheral blood. These receptors were taken from a woman in her forties or fifties with COVID-19, enrolled during active disease. Each CDR3 is given with its conserved first and last residue. Fields, in order: V gene, D gene, J gene, clone size, CDR3 protein, CDR3 DNA. The D gene is left open where the match is weak. Clone size is stated in some rows and not others, as once, few, many or a class when expanded.

>TRBV4-1|TRBD1|TRBJ1-2|-
CASSQEGQTIRGYTF
TGCGCCAGCAGCCAAGAGGGACAGACCATTAGGGGCTACACCTTC
>TRBV7-3|-|TRBJ2-6|-
CASSLNGVQGGANVLTF
TGTGCCAGCAGCTTAAATGGGGTCCAGGGAGGGGCCAACGTCCTGACTTTC
>TRBV6-1|-|TRBJ1-4|few
CASSDLGYNEKLFF
TGTGCCAGCAGTGACCTGGGCTATAATGAAAAACTGTTTTTT
>TRBV3-1/TRBV3-2|-|TRBJ1-3|-
CASSRTGDSSGNTIYF
TGTGCCAGCAGCCGAACAGGCGATAGCTCTGGAAACACCATATATTTT
>TRBV6-1|TRBD1|TRBJ1-2|-
CASSSGQGMEGYTF
TGTGCCAGCAGCTCAGGACAGGGGATGGAAGGCTACACCTTC
>TRBV6-5|TRBD1|TRBJ1-1|-
CASRQGTDAFF
TGTGCCAGCAGACAGGGGACGGATGCTTTCTTT
>TRBV24-1|TRBD2|TRBJ2-1|-
CATSGLAGGYEQFF
TGTGCCACCAGTGGGCTAGCGGGGGGTTATGAGCAGTTCTTC
>TRBV15|-|TRBJ2-1|-
CATRGGAENEQFF
TGTGCCACCAGGGGGGGGGCCGAGAATGAGCAGTTCTTC
>TRBV6-1|-|TRBJ2-2|-
CASSELPTDTGELFF
TGTGCCAGCAGTGAATTGCCTACCGACACCGGGGAGCTGTTTTTT
>TRBV4-2|-|TRBJ2-3|-
CASSQDKSARGGGRVTDTQYF
TGTGCCAGCAGCCAAGATAAAAGTGCCAGGGGAGGGGGAAGGGTCACAGATACGCAGTATTTT
>TRBV7-9|TRBD1|TRBJ1-1|-
CASRQGLGTEAFF
TGTGCCAGCAGACAGGGGCTCGGAACTGAAGCTTTCTTT
>TRBV5-5|TRBD1|TRBJ1-4|-
CASSWDRVVANEKLFF
TGTGCCAGCAGCTGGGACAGGGTGGTGGCTAATGAAAAACTGTTTTTT
>TRBV28|TRBD1|TRBJ2-5|-
CASSTYRGSETQYF
TGTGCCAGCAGTACGTACAGGGGATCGGAGACCCAGTACTTC
>TRBV7-9|-|TRBJ1-6|-
CASSSRGVTNNSPLHF
TGTGCCAGCAGCTCCCGGGGGGTGACGAATAATTCACCCCTCCACTTT
>TRBV11-2|TRBD1|TRBJ1-2|-
CASSLDRGNGYTF
TGTGCCAGCAGCTTGGACAGGGGGAATGGCTACACCTTC
>TRBV29-1|TRBD1|TRBJ2-7|-
CSVGVRDRIYEQYF
TGCAGCGTTGGCGTCCGGGACAGAATTTACGAGCAGTACTTC
>TRBV5-8|TRBD1|TRBJ1-1|-
CASRTGQGWDTEAFF
TGTGCCAGCAGAACGGGACAGGGGTGGGACACTGAAGCTTTCTTT
>TRBV11-2|TRBD1|TRBJ1-3|-
CASSLVRGSRNTIYF
TGTGCCAGCAGCTTGGTCAGGGGGTCTAGGAACACCATATATTTT
>TRBV3-1/TRBV3-2|TRBD1|TRBJ2-7|-
CASSQRTGGYEQYF
TGTGCCAGCAGCCAACGGACAGGGGGCTACGAGCAGTACTTC
>TRBV5-5|-|TRBJ1-2|-
CASRVTGERGGYTF
TGTGCCAGCAGGGTAACAGGAGAACGTGGGGGCTACACCTTC
>TRBV27|-|TRBJ2-3|-
CASSPPAASTDTQYF
TGTGCCAGCAGCCCACCCGCGGCTAGCACAGATACGCAGTATTTT
>TRBV7-3|TRBD1|TRBJ1-2|-
CASSFWGQNSRGYTF
TGTGCCAGCAGCTTCTGGGGACAGAACTCGCGGGGCTACACCTTC
>TRBV5-1|TRBD1|TRBJ2-1|-
CASQTGDIYNEQFF
TGCGCCAGCCAAACAGGGGACATCTACAATGAGCAGTTCTTC
>TRBV6-5|TRBD1|TRBJ1-2|once
CASSSWGDRDGYTF
TGTGCCAGCAGTAGTTGGGGGGACAGGGATGGCTACACCTTC
>TRBV11-2|-|TRBJ1-2|-
CASSTRGATRDKGGYTF
TGTGCCAGCAGCACGCGGGGGGCAACCCGGGACAAGGGGGGCTACACCTTC
>TRBV7-6|TRBD2|TRBJ2-5|-
CASSLAQGLAQETQYF
TGTGCCAGCAGCTTAGCGCAAGGACTAGCCCAAGAGACCCAGTACTTC
>TRBV12-3/TRBV12-4|TRBD2|TRBJ2-7|-
CASSLAGGYEQYF
TGTGCCAGCAGTTTAGCGGGGGGGTACGAGCAGTACTTC
>TRBV6-5|-|TRBJ1-2|-
CASSYQITHSPFGYTF
TGTGCCAGCAGTTACCAAATTACCCACAGTCCATTCGGCTACACCTTC
>TRBV28|-|TRBJ1-3|-
CASSLTGSGNTIYF
TGTGCCAGCAGCCTGACAGGCTCTGGAAACACCATATATTTT
>TRBV10-1|TRBD1|TRBJ2-2|-
CATRTGPTGELFF
TGCGCCACCAGGACAGGGCCGACCGGGGAGCTGTTTTTT
>TRBV19|-|TRBJ1-5|-
CASSMGREGQPQHF
TGTGCCAGTAGTATGGGCAGGGAAGGTCAGCCCCAGCATTTT
>TRBV2|TRBD2|TRBJ2-1|-
CASRGRLAGGHGEQFF
TGTGCCAGCAGGGGTCGACTAGCGGGGGGGCATGGTGAGCAGTTCTTC
>TRBV11-2|-|TRBJ1-4|-
CASSLGGISTNEKLFF
TGTGCCAGCAGCTTAGGGGGCATATCAACTAATGAAAAACTGTTTTTT
>TRBV5-4|TRBD1|TRBJ1-2|-
CASTPTGINYGYTF
TGTGCCAGCACCCCGACAGGGATCAACTATGGCTACACCTTC
>TRBV3-1/TRBV3-2|TRBD1|TRBJ1-2|-
CASSQGGQANNYGYTF
TGTGCCAGCAGCCAAGGGGGACAGGCCAATAACTATGGCTACACCTTC
>TRBV6-5|-|TRBJ2-5|-
CASSPRETQYF
TGTGCCAGCTCTCCCAGAGAGACCCAGTACTTC
>TRBV5-1|-|TRBJ2-2|-
CASSWGTSNTGELFF
TGCGCCAGCAGCTGGGGGACTTCGAACACCGGGGAGCTGTTTTTT
>TRBV27|TRBD1|TRBJ1-1|once
CASSLQPPGTGVTEAFF
TGTGCCAGCAGTTTACAACCCCCCGGGACAGGGGTTACTGAAGCTTTCTTT
>TRBV9|-|TRBJ2-1|few
CASSVAGLTISEQFF
TGTGCCAGCAGCGTAGCAGGACTGACGATTAGTGAGCAGTTCTTC
>TRBV30|-|TRBJ1-5|few
CAWSVGAGNQPQHF
TGTGCCTGGAGTGTAGGGGCAGGGAATCAGCCCCAGCATTTT
>TRBV7-2|-|TRBJ1-6|-
CASSLDPDSPLHF
TGTGCCAGCAGCTTAGATCCGGATTCACCCCTCCACTTT
>TRBV5-1|-|TRBJ2-2|-
CASSLGGRDTGELFF
TGCGCCAGCAGCTTGGGAGGCAGGGACACCGGGGAGCTGTTTTTT
>TRBV6-5|-|TRBJ2-5|-
CASSYNRAETQYF
TGTGCCAGCAGCTATAACAGGGCAGAGACCCAGTACTTC
>TRBV9|-|TRBJ1-1|-
CASSADEGTEAFF
TGTGCCAGCAGCGCCGACGAGGGAACTGAAGCTTTCTTT